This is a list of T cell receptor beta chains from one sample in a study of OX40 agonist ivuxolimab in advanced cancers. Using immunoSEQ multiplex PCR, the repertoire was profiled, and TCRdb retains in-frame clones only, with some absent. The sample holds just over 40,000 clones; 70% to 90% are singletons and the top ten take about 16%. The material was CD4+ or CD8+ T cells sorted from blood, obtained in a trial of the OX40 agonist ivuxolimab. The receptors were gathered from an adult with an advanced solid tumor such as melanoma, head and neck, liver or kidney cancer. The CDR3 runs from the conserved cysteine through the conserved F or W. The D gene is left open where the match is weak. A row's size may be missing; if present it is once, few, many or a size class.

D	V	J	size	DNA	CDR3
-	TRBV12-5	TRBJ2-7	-	TGTGCTAGTGGTTTGGGCTACGAGCAGTACTTC	CASGLGYEQYF
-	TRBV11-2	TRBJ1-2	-	TGTGCCAGCAGCTCCGGACCCCCGGGTGGCTACACCTTC	CASSSGPPGGYTF
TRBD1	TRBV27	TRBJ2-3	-	TGTGCCAGCAGTTTAGTGGGGGGACAGGGGTATGGGAGCACAGATACGCAGTATTTT	CASSLVGGQGYGSTDTQYF
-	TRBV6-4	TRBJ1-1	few	TGTGCCAGCACCAACACAGGGAAGAACACTGAAGCTTTCTTT	CASTNTGKNTEAFF
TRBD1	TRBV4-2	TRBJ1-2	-	TGTGCCAGCAGCCAAGATCAAGGGACAGGATCGGATGGCTACACCTTC	CASSQDQGTGSDGYTF
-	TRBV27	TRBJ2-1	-	TGTGCCAGCAGTTTATTCTCCCGCAATGAGCAGTTCTTC	CASSLFSRNEQFF
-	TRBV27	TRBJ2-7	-	TGTGCCAGCAGTTTTATGGGACCAGCCTACGAGCAGTACTTC	CASSFMGPAYEQYF
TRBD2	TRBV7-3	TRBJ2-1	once	TGTGCCAGCAGCTTTGGCGGGAGCACCTACAATGAGCAGTTCTTC	CASSFGGSTYNEQFF
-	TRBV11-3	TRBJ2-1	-	TGTGCCAGCAGCGAGGGGCCCTACAATGAGCAGTTCTTC	CASSEGPYNEQFF
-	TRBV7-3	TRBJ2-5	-	TGTGCCAGCAGCCGGCGGGACGGGGAGACCCAGTACTTC	CASSRRDGETQYF
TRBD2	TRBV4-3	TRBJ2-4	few	TGCGCCAGCACCCAAGCGGTCGCGGGGGGTGGCATTCAGTACTTC	CASTQAVAGGGIQYF
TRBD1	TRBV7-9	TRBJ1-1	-	TGTGCCAGCAGGGAGGAACAGGGGGCAAGCACTGAAGCTTTCTTT	CASREEQGASTEAFF
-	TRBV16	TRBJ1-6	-	TGTGCCAGCAGCCAATCGGCAGCTAATTCACCCCTCCACTTT	CASSQSAANSPLHF
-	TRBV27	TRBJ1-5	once	TGTGCCAGCAGTTTAGTCGGGGGGCCGGGCCAGCCCCAGCATTTT	CASSLVGGPGQPQHF
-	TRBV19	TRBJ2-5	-	TGTGCCAGTAGTATAAACCAAGAGACCCAGTACTTC	CASSINQETQYF
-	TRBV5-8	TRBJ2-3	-	TGTGCCAGCAGCTCATCGAGCAGACAGGTCACAGATACGCAGTATTTT	CASSSSSRQVTDTQYF
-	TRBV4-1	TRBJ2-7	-	TGCGCCAGCAGCGAATACAGGGATCGTGAGCAGTACTTC	CASSEYRDREQYF
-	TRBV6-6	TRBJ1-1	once	TGTGCCAGCAGTTTTCACAGGGTGAACACTGAAGCTTTCTTT	CASSFHRVNTEAFF
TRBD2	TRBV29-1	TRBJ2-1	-	TGCAGCGTTCCGACTAGCGAGAATTACAATGAGCAGTTCTTC	CSVPTSENYNEQFF
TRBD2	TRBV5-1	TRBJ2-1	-	TGCGCCAGCAGCCCGGGACTAGCGGGAGGGCCAATAAACAATGAGCAGTTCTTC	CASSPGLAGGPINNEQFF
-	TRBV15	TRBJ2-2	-	TGTGCCACCAGCATAGGCCCCGGGACAAGAAACACCGGGGAGCTGTTTTTT	CATSIGPGTRNTGELFF
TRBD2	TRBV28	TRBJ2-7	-	TGTGCCAGCAGTTACCCGAAGCGGGGGAGTCTTCTTGAGCAGTACTTC	CASSYPKRGSLLEQYF
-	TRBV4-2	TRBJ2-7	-	TGTGCCAGCAGCCAAGCCCAAGGGGACACTCTCTCGGCGGGCGAGCAGTACTTC	CASSQAQGDTLSAGEQYF
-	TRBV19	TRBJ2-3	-	TGTGCCAGTAGTAGGGCCCCAGATACGCAGTATTTT	CASSRAPDTQYF
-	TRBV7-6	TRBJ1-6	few	TGTGCCAGCAGCTCAGAAGGGGCAGCGTCACCCCTCCACTTT	CASSSEGAASPLHF
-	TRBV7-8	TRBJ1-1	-	TGTGCCAGCAGCTTGGAGGGTTTGGGCACTGAAGCTTTCTTT	CASSLEGLGTEAFF
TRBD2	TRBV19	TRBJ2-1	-	TGTGCCAGTAGGACGACTAGCGGGAACAACAATGAGCAGTTCTTC	CASRTTSGNNNEQFF
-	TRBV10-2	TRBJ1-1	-	TGCGCCAGCAGTGAGTCGAACGGGGTCACTGAAGCTTTCTTT	CASSESNGVTEAFF
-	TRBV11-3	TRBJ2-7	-	TGTGCCAGCAGCTTTCCTGGGCCAGGAAACTACGAGCAGTACTTC	CASSFPGPGNYEQYF
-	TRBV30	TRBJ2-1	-	TGTGCCTGGAGTAGAGGGAATGAGCAGTTCTTC	CAWSRGNEQFF
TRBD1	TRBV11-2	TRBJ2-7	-	TGTGCCAGCACCTCTTGGACAGGTCGCTACGAGCAGTACTTC	CASTSWTGRYEQYF
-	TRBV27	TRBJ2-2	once	TGTGCCAGCACTTGGATCGGGAACACCGGGGAGCTGTTTTTT	CASTWIGNTGELFF
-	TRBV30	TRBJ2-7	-	TGTGCCTGGAGGACTCCGTACGAGCAGTACTTC	CAWRTPYEQYF
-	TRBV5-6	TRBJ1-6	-	TGTGCCAGCAGCCGTACAGTTTCAGCCCTCCACTTT	CASSRTVSALHF
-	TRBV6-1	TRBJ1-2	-	TGTGCCAGCAGTGAACAGGGAAGCCTAAACTATGGCTACACCTTC	CASSEQGSLNYGYTF